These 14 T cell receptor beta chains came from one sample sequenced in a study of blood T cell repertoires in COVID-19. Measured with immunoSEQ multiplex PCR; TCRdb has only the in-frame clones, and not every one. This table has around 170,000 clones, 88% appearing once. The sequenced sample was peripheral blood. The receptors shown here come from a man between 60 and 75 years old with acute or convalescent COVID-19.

The CDR3 coding sequence is TGTGCCAGCTCAATGACGACAGGGGGCCGTAATTCACCCCTCCACTTT. Translated: CASSMTTGGRNSPLHF. The chain has TRBV18 and TRBJ1-6; TRBD1 matches at 10 bases. Germline V gives CDR1 KGHSH, CDR2 LQKENI. After removal of 5 bases from V and 6 bases from J, the junction contained 7 bases not matched to a gene. CDR3 length: 16 residues.

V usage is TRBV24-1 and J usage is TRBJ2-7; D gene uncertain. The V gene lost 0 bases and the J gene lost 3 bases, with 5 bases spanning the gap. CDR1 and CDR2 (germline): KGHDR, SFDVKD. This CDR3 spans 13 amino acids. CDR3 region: CATSDLPYYEQYF. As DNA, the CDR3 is TGTGCCACCAGTGATTTGCCGTACTACGAGCAGTACTTC.

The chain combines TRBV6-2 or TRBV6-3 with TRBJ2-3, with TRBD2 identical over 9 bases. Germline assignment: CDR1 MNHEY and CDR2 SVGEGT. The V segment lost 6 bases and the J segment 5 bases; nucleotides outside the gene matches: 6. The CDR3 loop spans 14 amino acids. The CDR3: CASSLISGRDTQYF. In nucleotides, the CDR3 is TGTGCCAGCAGCCTCATTAGCGGGAGAGATACGCAGTATTTT.

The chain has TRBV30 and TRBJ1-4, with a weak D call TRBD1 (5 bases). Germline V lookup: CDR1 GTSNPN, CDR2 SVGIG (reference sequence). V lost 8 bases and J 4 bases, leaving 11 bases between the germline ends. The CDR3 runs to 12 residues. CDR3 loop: CAGGVGNEKLFF. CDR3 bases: TGTGCCGGGGGGGTGGGTAATGAAAAACTGTTTTTT.

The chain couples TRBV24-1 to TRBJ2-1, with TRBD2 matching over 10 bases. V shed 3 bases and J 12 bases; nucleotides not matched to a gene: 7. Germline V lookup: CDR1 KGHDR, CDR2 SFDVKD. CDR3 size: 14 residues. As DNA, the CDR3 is TGTGCCACCAGTGATCAGCTAGCGGGGGTAAGGCAGTTCTTC. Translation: CATSDQLAGVRQFF.

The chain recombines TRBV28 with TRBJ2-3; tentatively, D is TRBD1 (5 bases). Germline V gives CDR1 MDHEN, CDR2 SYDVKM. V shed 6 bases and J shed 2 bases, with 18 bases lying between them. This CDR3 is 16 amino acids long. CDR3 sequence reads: CASSSQGSTFTDTQYF. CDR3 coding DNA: TGTGCCAGCAGCTCGCAGGGATCTACCTTCACAGATACGCAGTATTTT.

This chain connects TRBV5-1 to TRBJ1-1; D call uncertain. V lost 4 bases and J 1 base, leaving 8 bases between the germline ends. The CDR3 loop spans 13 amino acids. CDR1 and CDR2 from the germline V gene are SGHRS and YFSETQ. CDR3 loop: CASSRGGNTEAFF. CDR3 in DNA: TGCGCCAGCAGCAGAGGCGGGAACACTGAAGCTTTCTTT.

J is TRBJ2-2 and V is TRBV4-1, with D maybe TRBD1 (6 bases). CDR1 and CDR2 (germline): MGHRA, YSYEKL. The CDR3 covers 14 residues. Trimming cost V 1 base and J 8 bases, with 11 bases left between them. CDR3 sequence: CASSQAQGLGELFF. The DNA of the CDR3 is TGCGCCAGCAGCCAAGCTCAGGGGCTGGGGGAGCTGTTTTTT.

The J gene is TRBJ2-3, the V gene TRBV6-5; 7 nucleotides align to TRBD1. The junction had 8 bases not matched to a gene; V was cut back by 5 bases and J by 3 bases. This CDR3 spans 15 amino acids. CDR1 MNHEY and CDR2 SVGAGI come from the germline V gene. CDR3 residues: CASSNRGGSTDTQYF. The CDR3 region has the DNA TGTGCCAGCAGTAATAGAGGGGGCAGTACAGATACGCAGTATTTT.

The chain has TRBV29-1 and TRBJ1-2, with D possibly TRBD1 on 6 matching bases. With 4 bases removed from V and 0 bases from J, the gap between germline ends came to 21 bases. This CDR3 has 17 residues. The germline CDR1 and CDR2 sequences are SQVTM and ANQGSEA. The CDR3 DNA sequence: TGCAGCGTTGTGACGGAACCCGGTACAGGGACTAACTATGGCTACACCTTC. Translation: CSVVTEPGTGTNYGYTF.

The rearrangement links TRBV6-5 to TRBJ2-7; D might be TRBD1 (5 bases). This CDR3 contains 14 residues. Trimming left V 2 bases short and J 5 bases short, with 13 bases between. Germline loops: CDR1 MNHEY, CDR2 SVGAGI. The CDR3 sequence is CASSYRQGVNEQYF. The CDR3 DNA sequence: TGTGCCAGCAGTTACCGGCAGGGTGTCAACGAGCAGTACTTC.

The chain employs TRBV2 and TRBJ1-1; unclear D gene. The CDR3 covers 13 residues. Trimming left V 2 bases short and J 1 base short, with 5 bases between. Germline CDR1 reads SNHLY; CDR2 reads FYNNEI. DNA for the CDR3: TGTGCCAGCAGTGAAACACAGAACACTGAAGCTTTCTTT. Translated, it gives CASSETQNTEAFF. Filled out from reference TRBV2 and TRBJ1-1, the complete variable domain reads EPEVTQTPSHQVTQMGQEVILRCVPISNHLYFYWYRQILGQKVEFLVSFYNNEISEKSEIFDDQFSVERPDGSNFTLKIRSTKLEDSAMYFCASSETQNTEAFFGQGTRLTVV.

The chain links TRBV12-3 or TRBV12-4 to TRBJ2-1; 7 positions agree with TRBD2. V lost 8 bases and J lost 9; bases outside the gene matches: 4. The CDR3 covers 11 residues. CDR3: CASGPGGEQFF. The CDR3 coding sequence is TGTGCCAGCGGCCCGGGGGGTGAGCAGTTCTTC.

CDR3 protein: CARFGHLGTEAFF. CDR3 sequence (DNA): TGTGCCAGATTTGGACACCTCGGGACTGAAGCTTTCTTT. V usage is TRBV19 and J usage is TRBJ1-1; tentatively, D is TRBD1 (5 bases). The germline V and J ends were trimmed by 9 bases and 5 bases, with 16 bases remaining between them. CDR3 length: 13 residues. Per germline, CDR1 LNHDA and CDR2 SQIVND (reference sequence).